Below are 15 T cell receptor beta chains sequenced from a single sample in a study of T-cell memory formation after mild COVID-19. TCRdb redid the calling of the 5' RACE reads with MiXCR, one entry per CDR3 protein. Seen here are fewer than 250,000 distinct CDR3 sequences, around 30% observed once, and the top ten hold roughly an eighth. Input material: PBMCs or a T cell subset sorted from them (not recorded which). The receptors were sampled from an adult woman who had mild COVID-19 (a few samples of this study predate the infection). Cell type and time point are not known.

This sequence joins TRBV6-5 and TRBJ1-1; 8 bases are shared with TRBD1. Per germline, CDR1 MNHEY and CDR2 SVGAGI. This CDR3 has 18 amino acids. Unmatched junction bases numbered 19, after V lost 6 bases and J lost 4 bases. CDR3 in amino acids: CASREGGQGHNLGTEAFF. Written as DNA, the CDR3 is TGTGCCAGCAGAGAAGGAGGACAGGGCCATAACCTGGGCACTGAAGCTTTCTTT.

This clonotype was seen only a few times. V and J are TRBV4-1 and TRBJ2-6, with TRBD2 as a possible D gene (5 bases). Looked up from germline, CDR1 is MGHRA and CDR2 is YSYEKL. The length of the CDR3 is 17 residues. The V end was cut by 1 base, the J end by 0 bases, with 10 bases between. This chain's CDR3 is CASSQVRAFSGANVLTF. The DNA of the CDR3 is TGCGCCAGCAGCCAAGTGAGGGCATTCTCTGGGGCCAACGTCCTGACTTTC.

The chain couples TRBV12-3 or TRBV12-4 to TRBJ2-2; 9 positions match TRBD1. The CDR3 loop spans 15 amino acids. The V and J ends lost 4 bases and 6 bases, in that order; junction bases with no gene match: 6. The CDR3 reads CASSSGTGSPGELFF. DNA of the CDR3: TGTGCCAGCAGTTCCGGGACAGGGTCCCCCGGGGAGCTGTTTTTT.

The chain recombines TRBV18 with TRBJ1-6; tentative D call: TRBD1 (5 bases). Germline assignment: CDR1 KGHSH and CDR2 LQKENI. Deletions cut 1 base from V and 12 bases from J, with 19 bases between. This CDR3 region has 16 residues. The CDR3 region has the DNA TGTGCCAGCTCACCACGGGGACCGGGGGGATCCGAACCCCTCCACTTT. It translates to CASSPRGPGGSEPLHF.

The rearrangement joins TRBV7-9 to TRBJ2-1, with TRBD2 matching over 10 bases. Trimming cost V 8 bases and J 4 bases; bases outside gene matches: 14. The CDR3 contains 17 residues. Germline V gene lookup returns CDR1 SEHNR and CDR2 FQNEAQ (reference sequence). CDR3 residues: CASRSGIAGGLYNEQFF. CDR3 sequence (DNA): TGTGCCAGCCGCTCAGGCATAGCGGGAGGCCTATACAATGAGCAGTTCTTC.

This chain joins TRBV20-1 and TRBJ2-7; TRBD2 aligns across 12 bases. The germline V gene has CDR1 DFQATT and CDR2 SNEGSKA (reference sequence). This CDR3 has 13 residues. The ends lost 3 bases at V and 5 bases at J; junction bases unmatched: 2. The CDR3 loop is CSASRTSGNEQYF. CDR3 in DNA: TGCAGTGCTAGTAGGACTAGCGGGAACGAGCAGTACTTC.

The chain uses TRBV7-3 and TRBJ2-1; 8 positions agree with TRBD1. Germline V gene sequence: CDR1 SGHTA, CDR2 FQGTGA. V shed 6 bases and J 4 bases; nucleotides not matched to a gene: 5. The CDR3 totals 14 residues. CDR3 loop: CASRGGTGYNEQFF. The CDR3 nucleotides are TGTGCCAGCAGGGGCGGGACAGGATACAATGAGCAGTTCTTC.

This clonotype was counted only a few times. This chain connects TRBV7-8 to TRBJ1-4, with D tentatively TRBD1 (6 bases). The germline V gene has CDR1 SGHVS and CDR2 FQNEAQ. CDR3 size: 14 residues. Trimming cost V 0 bases and J 8 bases, with 10 bases left between them. The CDR3 here is CASSLAGGDEKLFF. DNA of the CDR3: TGTGCCAGCAGCTTAGCTGGGGGCGACGAAAAACTGTTTTTT.

The rearrangement joins TRBV18 to TRBJ2-3; the match to TRBD1 covers 9 bases. Germline V gene data show CDR1 as KGHSH and CDR2 as LQKENI. CDR3 length: 16 residues. V shed 3 bases, J shed 1 base, and the junction held 5 bases outside the gene matches. The CDR3 region is CASSPRGQGGTDTQYF. CDR3 coding DNA: TGTGCCAGCTCACCGAGGGGACAGGGAGGCACAGATACGCAGTATTTT.

This clonotype turned up a few times. The gene calls are TRBV9 and TRBJ2-1; 12 nucleotides agree with TRBD2. The length of the CDR3 is 19 residues. V dropped 0 bases and J dropped 7; count of bases not matched to a gene: 14. CDR1 is SGDLS and CDR2 is YYNGEE in the germline V gene. CDR3 bases: TGTGCCAGCAGCGTAGGGACTAGCGGGATACTTTTAAGATTAAATGAGCAGTTCTTC. This encodes CASSVGTSGILLRLNEQFF. Based on the CDR3 plus reference TRBV9 and TRBJ2-1, the full variable domain is DSGVTQTPKHLITATGQRVTLRCSPRSGDLSVYWYQQSLDQGLQFLIQYYNGEERAKGNILERFSAQQFPDLHSELNLSSLELGDSALYFCASSVGTSGILLRLNEQFFGPGTRLTVL.

V gene TRBV5-1 combines with J gene TRBJ2-7; D unresolved. The germline V gene encodes CDR1 SGHRS and CDR2 YFSETQ. V was clipped by 2 bases and J by 4 bases, with 7 bases between them. This CDR3 has 12 amino acids. As DNA, the CDR3 is TGCGCCAGCAGCTTTACTGGATACGAGCAGTACTTC. It translates to CASSFTGYEQYF. Based on the CDR3 plus reference TRBV5-1 and TRBJ2-7, the full variable domain is KAGVTQTPRYLIKTRGQQVTLSCSPISGHRSVSWYQQTPGQGLQFLFEYFSETQRNKGNFPGRFSGRQFSNSRSEMNVSTLELGDSALYLCASSFTGYEQYFGPGTRLTVT.

The gene calls are TRBV14 and TRBJ2-1; D ambiguous. The CDR3 is made up of 15 amino acids. With 1 base removed from V and 4 bases from J, the gap between germline ends came to 11 bases. The germline CDR1 and CDR2 sequences are SGHDN and FVKESK. The CDR3 region is CASSQARTPYNEQFF. The CDR3, as DNA: TGTGCCAGCAGCCAAGCCCGGACGCCATACAATGAGCAGTTCTTC.

This clonotype was picked up a small number of times. The chain employs TRBV25-1 and TRBJ1-2; D unresolved. Germline V gives CDR1 MGHDK, CDR2 SYGVNS. CDR3 length equals 13 residues. Trimming cost V 5 bases and J 4 bases, with 11 bases left between them. The DNA of the CDR3 is TGTGCCAGCAGTTCGAGCAGGTTCTATGGCTACACCTTC. Translation: CASSSSRFYGYTF.

J is TRBJ1-2 and V is TRBV5-1; D gene ambiguous. CDR3 size: 17 residues. V lost 3 bases, J lost 0 bases, and 18 bases lay in between. In germline, CDR1 is SGHRS, CDR2 YFSETQ. Here the CDR3 reads CASSSSVGPASNYGYTF. CDR3 coding DNA: TGCGCCAGCAGCTCCTCCGTAGGACCAGCCTCTAACTATGGCTACACCTTC.

The chain recombines TRBV12-3 or TRBV12-4 with TRBJ1-5; 8 nucleotides agree with TRBD1. The CDR3 is 15 residues long. The trim removed 1 base at V and 5 bases at J, leaving 4 bases unmatched. The CDR3 protein is CASSLVDRDDQPQHF. The CDR3 region has the DNA TGTGCCAGCAGTTTAGTGGACAGGGACGATCAGCCCCAGCATTTT.